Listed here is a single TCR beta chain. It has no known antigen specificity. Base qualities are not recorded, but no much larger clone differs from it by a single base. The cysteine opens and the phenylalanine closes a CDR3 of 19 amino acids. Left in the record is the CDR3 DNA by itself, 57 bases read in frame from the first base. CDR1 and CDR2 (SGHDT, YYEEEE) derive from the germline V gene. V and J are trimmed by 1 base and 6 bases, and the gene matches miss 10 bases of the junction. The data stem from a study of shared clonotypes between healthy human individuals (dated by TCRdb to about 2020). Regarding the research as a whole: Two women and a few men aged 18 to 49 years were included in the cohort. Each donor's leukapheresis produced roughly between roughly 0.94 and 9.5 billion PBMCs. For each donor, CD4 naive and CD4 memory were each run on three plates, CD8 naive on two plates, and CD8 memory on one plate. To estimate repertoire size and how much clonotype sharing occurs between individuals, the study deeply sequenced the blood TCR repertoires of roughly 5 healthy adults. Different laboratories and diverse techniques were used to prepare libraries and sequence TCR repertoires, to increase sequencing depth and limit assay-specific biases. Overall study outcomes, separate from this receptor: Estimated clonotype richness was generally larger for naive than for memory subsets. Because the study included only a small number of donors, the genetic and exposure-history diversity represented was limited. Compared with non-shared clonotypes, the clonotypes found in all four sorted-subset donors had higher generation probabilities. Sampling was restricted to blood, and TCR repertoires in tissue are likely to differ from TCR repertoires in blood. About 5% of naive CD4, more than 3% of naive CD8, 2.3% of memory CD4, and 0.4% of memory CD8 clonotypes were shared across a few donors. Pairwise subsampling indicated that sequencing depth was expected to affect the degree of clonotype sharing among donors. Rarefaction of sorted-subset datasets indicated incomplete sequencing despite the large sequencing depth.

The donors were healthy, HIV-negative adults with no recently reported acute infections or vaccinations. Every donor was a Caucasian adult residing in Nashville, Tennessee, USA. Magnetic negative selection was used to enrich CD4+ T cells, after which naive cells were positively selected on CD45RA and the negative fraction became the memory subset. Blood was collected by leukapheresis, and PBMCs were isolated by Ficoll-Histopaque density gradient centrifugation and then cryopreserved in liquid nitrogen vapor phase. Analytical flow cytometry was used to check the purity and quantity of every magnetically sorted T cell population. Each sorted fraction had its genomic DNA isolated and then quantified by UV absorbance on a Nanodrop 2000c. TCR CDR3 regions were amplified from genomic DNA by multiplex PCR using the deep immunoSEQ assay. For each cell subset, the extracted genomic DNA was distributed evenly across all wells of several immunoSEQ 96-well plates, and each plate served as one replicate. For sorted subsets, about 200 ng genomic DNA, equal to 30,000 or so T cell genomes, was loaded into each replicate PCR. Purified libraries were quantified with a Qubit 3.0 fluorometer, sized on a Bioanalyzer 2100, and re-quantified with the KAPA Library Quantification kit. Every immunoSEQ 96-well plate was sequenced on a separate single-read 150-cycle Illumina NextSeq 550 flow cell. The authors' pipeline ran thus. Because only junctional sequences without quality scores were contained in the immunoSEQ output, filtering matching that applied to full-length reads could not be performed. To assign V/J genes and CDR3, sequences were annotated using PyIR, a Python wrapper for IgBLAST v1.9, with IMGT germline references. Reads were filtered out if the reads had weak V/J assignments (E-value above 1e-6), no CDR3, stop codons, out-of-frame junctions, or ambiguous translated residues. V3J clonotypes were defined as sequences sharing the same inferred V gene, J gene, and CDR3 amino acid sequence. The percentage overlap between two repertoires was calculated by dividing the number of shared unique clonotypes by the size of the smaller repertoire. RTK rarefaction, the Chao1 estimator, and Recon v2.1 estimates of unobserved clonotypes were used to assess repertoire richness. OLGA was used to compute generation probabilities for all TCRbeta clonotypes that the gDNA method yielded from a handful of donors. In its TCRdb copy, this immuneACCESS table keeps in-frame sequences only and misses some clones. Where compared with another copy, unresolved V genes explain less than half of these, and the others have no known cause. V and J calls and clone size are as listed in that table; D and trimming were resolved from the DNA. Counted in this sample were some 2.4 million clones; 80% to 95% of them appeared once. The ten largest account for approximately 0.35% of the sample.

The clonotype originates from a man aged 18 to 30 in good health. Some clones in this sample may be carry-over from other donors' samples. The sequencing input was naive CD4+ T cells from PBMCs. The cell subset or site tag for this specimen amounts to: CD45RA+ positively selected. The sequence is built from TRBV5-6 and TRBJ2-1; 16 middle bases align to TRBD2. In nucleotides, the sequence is TGTGCCAGCAGCTTGTTTGGGACTAGCGGGAGGGCCGTTTTCAATGAGCAGTTCTTC. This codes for CASSLFGTSGRAVFNEQFF.